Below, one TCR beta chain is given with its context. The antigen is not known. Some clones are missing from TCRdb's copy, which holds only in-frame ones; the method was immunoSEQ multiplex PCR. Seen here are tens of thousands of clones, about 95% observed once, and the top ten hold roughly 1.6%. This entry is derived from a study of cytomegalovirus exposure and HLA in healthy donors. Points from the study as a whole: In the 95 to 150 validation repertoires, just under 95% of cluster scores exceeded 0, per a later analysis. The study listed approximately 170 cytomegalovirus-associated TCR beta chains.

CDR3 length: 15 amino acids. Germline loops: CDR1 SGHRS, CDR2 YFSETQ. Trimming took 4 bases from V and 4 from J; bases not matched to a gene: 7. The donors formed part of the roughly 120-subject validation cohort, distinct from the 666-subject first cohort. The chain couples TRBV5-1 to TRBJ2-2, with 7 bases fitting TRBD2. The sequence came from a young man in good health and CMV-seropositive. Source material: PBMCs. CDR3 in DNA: TGCGCCAGCAGCCGGACTAGTCCGGGCACCGGGGAGCTGTTTTTT. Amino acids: CASSRTSPGTGELFF.